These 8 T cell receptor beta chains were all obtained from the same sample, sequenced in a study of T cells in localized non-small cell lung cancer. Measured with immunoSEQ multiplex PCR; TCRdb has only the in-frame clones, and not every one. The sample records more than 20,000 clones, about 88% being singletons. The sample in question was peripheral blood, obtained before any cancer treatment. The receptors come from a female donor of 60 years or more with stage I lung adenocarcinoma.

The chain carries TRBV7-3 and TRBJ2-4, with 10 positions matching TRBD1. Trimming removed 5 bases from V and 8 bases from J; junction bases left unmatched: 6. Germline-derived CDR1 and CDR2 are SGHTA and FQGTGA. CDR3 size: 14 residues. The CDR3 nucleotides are TGTGCCAGCAGCAAGACAGGGGGCCTCTACATTCAGTACTTC. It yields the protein CASSKTGGLYIQYF. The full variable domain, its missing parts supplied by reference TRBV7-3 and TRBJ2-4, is GAGVSQTPSNKVTEKGKYVELRCDPISGHTALYWYRQSLGQGPEFLIYFQGTGAADDSGLPNDRFFAVRPEGSVSTLKIQRTERGDSAVYLCASSKTGGLYIQYFGAGTRLSVL.

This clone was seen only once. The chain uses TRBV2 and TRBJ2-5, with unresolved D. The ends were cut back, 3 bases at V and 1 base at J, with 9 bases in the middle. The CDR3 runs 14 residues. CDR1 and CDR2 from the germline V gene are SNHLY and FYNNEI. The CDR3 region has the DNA TGTGCCAGCAGTGAGTCCAGAAGCCAAGAGACCCAGTACTTC. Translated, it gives CASSESRSQETQYF.

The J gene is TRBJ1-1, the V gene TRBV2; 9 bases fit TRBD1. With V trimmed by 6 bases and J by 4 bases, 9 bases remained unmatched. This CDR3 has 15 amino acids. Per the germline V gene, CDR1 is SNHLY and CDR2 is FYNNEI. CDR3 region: CASRGDRAGATEAFF. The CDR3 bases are TGTGCCAGCAGAGGGGACAGGGCGGGTGCCACTGAAGCTTTCTTT.

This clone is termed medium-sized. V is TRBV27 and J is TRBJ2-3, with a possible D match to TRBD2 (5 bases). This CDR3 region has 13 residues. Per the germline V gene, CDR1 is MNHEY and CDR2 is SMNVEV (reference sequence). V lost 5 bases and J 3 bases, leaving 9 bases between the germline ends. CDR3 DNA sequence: TGTGCCAGCAGTATCGGGATTACAGATACGCAGTATTTT. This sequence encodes CASSIGITDTQYF.

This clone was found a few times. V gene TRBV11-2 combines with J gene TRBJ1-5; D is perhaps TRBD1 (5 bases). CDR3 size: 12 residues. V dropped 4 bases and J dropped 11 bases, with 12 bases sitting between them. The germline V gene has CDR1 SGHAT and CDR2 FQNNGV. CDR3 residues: CASSSDSSAQHF. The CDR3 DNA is TGTGCCAGCAGCTCTGACAGTTCGGCCCAGCATTTT.

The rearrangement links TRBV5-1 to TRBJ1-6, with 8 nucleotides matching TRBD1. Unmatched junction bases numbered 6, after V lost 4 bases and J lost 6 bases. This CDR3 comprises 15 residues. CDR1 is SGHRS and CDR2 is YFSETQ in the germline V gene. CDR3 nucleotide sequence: TGCGCCAGCAGCGGGGGACAGGCGATTAATTCACCCCTCCACTTT. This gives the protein CASSGGQAINSPLHF.

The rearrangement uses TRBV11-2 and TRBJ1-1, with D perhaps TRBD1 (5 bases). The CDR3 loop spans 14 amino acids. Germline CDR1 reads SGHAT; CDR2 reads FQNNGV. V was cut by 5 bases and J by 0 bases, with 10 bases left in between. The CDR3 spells CASSPHRMNTEAFF. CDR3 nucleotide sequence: TGTGCCAGCAGCCCACACAGGATGAACACTGAAGCTTTCTTT.

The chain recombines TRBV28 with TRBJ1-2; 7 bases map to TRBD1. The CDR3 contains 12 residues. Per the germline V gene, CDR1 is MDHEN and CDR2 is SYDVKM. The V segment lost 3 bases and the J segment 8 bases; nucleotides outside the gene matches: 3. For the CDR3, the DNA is TGTGCCAGCAGTTTGCAGGGGGAGGGCTACACCTTC. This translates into CASSLQGEGYTF.